This TCR beta chain was recorded in a study of blood T cell repertoires in COVID-19. The assay was immunoSEQ multiplex PCR, and TCRdb's table has in-frame clones only and misses some. The sample carries hundreds of thousands of clones, roughly 85% recorded once. The ends lost 5 bases at V and 6 bases at J; junction bases unmatched: 5. The CDR3 is 13 residues long. Germline-derived CDR1 and CDR2 are MDHEN and SYDVKM. This clone was seen once. Sequences were obtained from peripheral blood. This clonotype was sampled from a man aged 45-65 years with COVID-19, enrolled during active disease. The rearrangement joins TRBV28 to TRBJ2-7; 9 bases are shared with TRBD1. CDR3 loop: CASSQRQGVEQYF. For the CDR3, the DNA is TGTGCCAGCAGTCAACGACAGGGGGTCGAGCAGTACTTC.